These T cell receptor beta chains were read from a single sample in a study of blood T cell repertoires in COVID-19. Produced via immunoSEQ multiplex PCR; TCRdb's table is partial and in-frame only. Of about 250,000 clones listed, about 91% are singletons. The specimen was peripheral blood. These receptors originate from a woman aged 30 to 39 with COVID-19, enrolled during active disease. Each CDR3 is given with its conserved first and last residue. D genes are given only for firm matches. A clone size is listed for some rows: how often the clone was seen (once, few, many), or a class if it is expanded.

clone_size	v_call	d_call	j_call	cdr3_aa	cdr3_nt
.	TRBV4-1	TRBD1	TRBJ2-7	CASSLSRTPGQGLYEQYF	TGCGCCAGCAGCCTCTCTCGGACTCCGGGACAGGGACTCTACGAGCAGTACTTC
.	TRBV24-1	.	TRBJ2-1	CATSDHLSNEQFF	TGTGCCACCAGTGATCACTTATCCAATGAGCAGTTCTTC
.	TRBV7-8	.	TRBJ2-1	CASSLEVRETRNEQFF	TGTGCCAGCAGCTTAGAGGTCAGGGAAACCCGCAATGAGCAGTTCTTC
.	TRBV4-2	.	TRBJ2-3	CASSGGAPDTQYF	TGTGCCAGCAGCGGGGGGGCCCCAGATACGCAGTATTTT
.	TRBV7-8	.	TRBJ1-2	CASSLSAGNGYTF	TGTGCCAGCAGCTTATCGGCCGGGAACGGCTACACCTTC
.	TRBV9	.	TRBJ1-5	CASSVLQGTGNQPQHF	TGTGCCAGCAGCGTACTCCAGGGGACGGGCAATCAGCCCCAGCATTTT
.	TRBV5-5	TRBD2	TRBJ2-1	CASSLDWGGSYNEQFF	TGTGCCAGCAGCTTGGATTGGGGGGGCTCCTACAATGAGCAGTTCTTC
.	TRBV5-8	.	TRBJ2-5	CASSLGYRTEYQETQYF	TGTGCCAGCAGCTTGGGCTACAGGACAGAGTACCAAGAGACCCAGTACTTC
.	TRBV28	TRBD1	TRBJ1-2	CASSLLQGAYGYTF	TGTGCCAGCAGTTTATTGCAGGGGGCATATGGCTACACCTTC
.	TRBV7-2	.	TRBJ2-7	CASSPGTLWEQYF	TGTGCCAGCAGCCCCGGGACACTCTGGGAGCAGTACTTC
few	TRBV7-2	.	TRBJ2-2	CASSFGGWNTGELFF	TGTGCCAGCAGCTTCGGCGGGTGGAACACCGGGGAGCTGTTTTTT
.	TRBV4-2	TRBD1	TRBJ2-5	CASSRTPTTGVETQYF	TGTGCCAGCAGCAGAACACCAACGACAGGGGTTGAGACCCAGTACTTC
.	TRBV5-1	TRBD1	TRBJ1-1	CASSFGRNPGGGTEAFF	TGCGCCAGCAGCTTTGGGCGCAACCCAGGGGGCGGCACTGAAGCTTTCTTT
.	TRBV19	.	TRBJ1-5	CASSAQGSQPQHF	TGTGCCAGTAGTGCACAGGGTTCGCAGCCCCAGCATTTT
.	TRBV28	TRBD1	TRBJ2-7	CASKDGTGLYEQYF	TGTGCCAGTAAGGATGGGACAGGGCTCTACGAGCAGTACTTC
.	TRBV6-2/TRBV6-3	TRBD2	TRBJ2-7	CASSYRSGGHKLFSYEQYF	TGTGCCAGCAGTTACCGTAGCGGGGGCCATAAACTTTTCTCCTACGAGCAGTACTTC
few	TRBV11-3	TRBD2	TRBJ2-3	CASRSGATTYTDTQYF	TGTGCCAGCAGAAGCGGGGCGACCACTTACACAGATACGCAGTATTTT
.	TRBV10-3	TRBD1	TRBJ2-2	CAISQTGGADTGELFF	TGTGCCATCAGCCAAACAGGGGGCGCAGACACCGGGGAGCTGTTTTTT
few	TRBV4-2	.	TRBJ2-2	CASSQGSPVNTGELFF	TGTGCCAGCAGCCAAGGGAGTCCGGTGAACACCGGGGAGCTGTTTTTT
.	TRBV24-1	.	TRBJ1-1	CATSRGGGTEAFF	TGTGCCACCAGCCGGGGAGGGGGCACTGAAGCTTTCTTT
.	TRBV29-1	.	TRBJ2-1	CSVWWLKGDEQFF	TGCAGCGTGTGGTGGCTTAAGGGGGATGAGCAGTTCTTC
once	TRBV4-2	.	TRBJ1-1	CASSQEQGAEAFF	TGTGCCAGCAGCCAAGAACAGGGCGCTGAAGCTTTCTTT
.	TRBV2	TRBD1	TRBJ1-6	CASSEGQAPLHF	TGTGCCAGCAGTGAGGGACAGGCACCCCTCCACTTT
.	TRBV5-5	TRBD1	TRBJ2-5	CASSVGGTGGVETQYF	TGTGCCAGCAGCGTGGGAGGGACAGGGGGCGTAGAGACCCAGTACTTC
.	TRBV10-1	.	TRBJ2-5	CASSESPTPGQETQYF	TGCGCCAGCAGTGAGTCTCCTACGCCAGGCCAAGAGACCCAGTACTTC
.	TRBV24-1	TRBD1	TRBJ1-1	CATITYRGRNTEAFF	TGTGCCACCATCACGTACAGGGGAAGAAACACTGAAGCTTTCTTT
.	TRBV19	TRBD1	TRBJ1-5	CASSITGANEQPQHF	TGTGCCAGTAGTATTACAGGGGCCAATGAACAGCCCCAGCATTTT
.	TRBV29-1	.	TRBJ1-2	CSVFPGARDYGYTF	TGCAGCGTATTTCCAGGGGCCAGGGACTATGGCTACACCTTC
.	TRBV4-1	TRBD1	TRBJ1-2	CASSQGQGPNYGYTF	TGCGCCAGCAGCCAAGGACAGGGGCCAAACTATGGCTACACCTTC
.	TRBV12-3/TRBV12-4	TRBD2	TRBJ2-7	CASSSLAGAEQYF	TGTGCCAGCAGTTCCCTAGCGGGGGCCGAGCAGTACTTC
.	TRBV3-1/TRBV3-2	TRBD1	TRBJ1-5	CASSHSLGTGLEQPQHF	TGTGCCAGCAGCCATTCCTTAGGGACAGGGCTCGAGCAGCCCCAGCATTTT
few	TRBV16	.	TRBJ1-1	CASSPTVEGTEAFF	TGTGCCAGCAGCCCTACGGTCGAGGGCACTGAAGCTTTCTTT
.	TRBV7-2	TRBD2	TRBJ2-1	CASSTGGREGRYEQFF	TGTGCCAGCAGCACCGGGGGCCGGGAGGGCCGCTATGAGCAGTTCTTC
once	TRBV29-1	TRBD2	TRBJ2-7	CSVALAGGRYEQYF	TGCAGCGTTGCGCTAGCGGGGGGGCGGTACGAGCAGTACTTC
.	TRBV24-1	.	TRBJ1-2	CATSSYSGGSYGYTF	TGTGCCACCAGTTCCTACTCGGGGGGAAGTTATGGCTACACCTTC
few	TRBV11-1	.	TRBJ1-1	CASSRGKLLNTEAFF	TGTGCCAGCAGCCGCGGGAAACTTTTGAACACTGAAGCTTTCTTT
.	TRBV7-2	.	TRBJ1-2	CASTRGNYGYTF	TGTGCCAGCACCAGGGGAAACTATGGCTACACCTTC
.	TRBV5-6	TRBD1	TRBJ1-1	CASSPPPGTGEVETEAFF	TGTGCCAGCAGCCCTCCCCCCGGGACAGGGGAGGTAGAGACTGAAGCTTTCTTT
.	TRBV29-1	TRBD1	TRBJ1-2	CSVTGTGGRSAANYGYTF	TGCAGCGTCACTGGGACAGGGGGGCGGTCCGCCGCTAACTATGGCTACACCTTC
.	TRBV7-9	TRBD1	TRBJ2-2	CASSLPGQGTTGELFF	TGTGCCAGCAGCTTACCGGGACAGGGGACCACCGGGGAGCTGTTTTTT
.	TRBV23-1	TRBD1	TRBJ1-6	CASSGVRTGTGAYNSPLHF	TGCGCCAGCAGTGGGGTAAGAACCGGGACAGGGGCTTATAATTCACCCCTCCACTTT
.	TRBV6-4	TRBD2	TRBJ2-3	CASSDSSGLAGSTDTQYF	TGTGCCAGCAGTGACTCCTCGGGACTAGCGGGTAGCACAGATACGCAGTATTTT
.	TRBV15	TRBD2	TRBJ2-3	CATSVELAGGATDTQYF	TGTGCCACCAGCGTCGAATTAGCGGGAGGAGCCACAGATACGCAGTATTTT
.	TRBV5-6	TRBD2	TRBJ2-2	CASSLTSRGELFF	TGTGCCAGCAGCCTGACTAGCCGCGGGGAGCTGTTTTTT
.	TRBV2	.	TRBJ1-1	CASSEQGGTEAFF	TGTGCCAGCAGTGAGCAGGGTGGAACTGAAGCTTTCTTT
.	TRBV27	.	TRBJ1-6	CASSLSGGENSPLHF	TGTGCCAGCAGTTTATCAGGCGGGGAAAATTCACCCCTCCACTTT
.	TRBV2	.	TRBJ2-2	CASSGQGQGGELFF	TGTGCCAGCAGTGGGCAGGGGCAGGGCGGGGAGCTGTTTTTT
.	TRBV7-9	.	TRBJ1-2	CASSQRGGFNEIYGYTF	TGTGCCAGCAGCCAGCGGGGGGGCTTTAACGAAATCTATGGCTACACCTTC
.	TRBV5-1	TRBD1	TRBJ1-3	CASSQPQGESGNTIYF	TGCGCCAGCAGCCAACCACAGGGGGAATCTGGAAACACCATATATTTT
.	TRBV11-2	TRBD2	TRBJ2-2	CASSLWEGGTNTGELFF	TGTGCCAGCAGCTTATGGGAGGGAGGGACGAACACCGGGGAGCTGTTTTTT
.	TRBV5-5	.	TRBJ2-3	CASSSPMAPDTQYF	TGTGCCAGCAGCTCACCGATGGCCCCAGATACGCAGTATTTT
.	TRBV5-8	TRBD2	TRBJ2-1	CASSDNSGRAYNEQFF	TGTGCCAGCAGCGACAATAGCGGGAGGGCATACAATGAGCAGTTCTTC
.	TRBV7-2	TRBD1	TRBJ2-7	CASRKTGGGYEQYF	TGTGCCAGCAGGAAAACAGGGGGCGGATACGAGCAGTACTTC
.	TRBV5-1	TRBD1	TRBJ1-2	CASSLQGDYGYTF	TGCGCCAGCAGCCTTCAGGGGGACTATGGCTACACCTTC